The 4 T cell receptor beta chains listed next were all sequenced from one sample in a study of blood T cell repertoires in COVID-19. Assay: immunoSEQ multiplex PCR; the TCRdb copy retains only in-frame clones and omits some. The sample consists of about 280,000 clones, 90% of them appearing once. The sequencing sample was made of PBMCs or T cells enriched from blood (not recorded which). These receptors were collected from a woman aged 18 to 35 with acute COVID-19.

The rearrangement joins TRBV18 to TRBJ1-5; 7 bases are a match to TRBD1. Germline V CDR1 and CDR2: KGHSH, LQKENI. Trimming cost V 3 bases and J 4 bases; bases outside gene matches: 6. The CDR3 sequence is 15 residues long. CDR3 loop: CASSPSGQSNQPQHF. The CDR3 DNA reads TGTGCCAGCTCACCCTCGGGACAGTCAAATCAGCCCCAGCATTTT.

The DNA of the CDR3 is TGTGCCAGCAGTTACCGGCAGGCTGGAAACACCATATATTTT. The encoded protein is CASSYRQAGNTIYF. The J gene is TRBJ1-3, the V gene TRBV6-5; D remains unclear. CDR3 length: 14 residues. Germline CDR1 reads MNHEY; CDR2 reads SVGAGI. V lost 2 bases, J lost 2 bases, and 7 bases lay in between.

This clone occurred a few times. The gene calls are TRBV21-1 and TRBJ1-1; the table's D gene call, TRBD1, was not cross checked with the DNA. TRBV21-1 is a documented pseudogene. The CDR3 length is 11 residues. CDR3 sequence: CASSDSHEAFF. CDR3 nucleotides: TGTGCCAGCAGCGACAGCCATGAAGCTTTCTTT.

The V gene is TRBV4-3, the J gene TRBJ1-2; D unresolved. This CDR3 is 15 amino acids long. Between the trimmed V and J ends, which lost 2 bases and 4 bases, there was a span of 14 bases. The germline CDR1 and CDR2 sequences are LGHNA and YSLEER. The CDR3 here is CASSQIGEEGYGYTF. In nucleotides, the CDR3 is TGCGCCAGCAGCCAAATCGGGGAAGAGGGCTATGGCTACACCTTC.